This TCR beta chain was captured in a study of cytomegalovirus exposure and HLA in healthy donors. Findings and limits, study-wide: A list of 150 to 200 TCR beta chains associated with cytomegalovirus was given. Among CMV-associated TCR beta chains, most appeared HLA-restricted in a later analysis.

PCR amplification relied on 60 Vbeta primers (plus 13 Jbeta primers). Profiling relied on immunoSEQ multiplex PCR, and the TCRdb table lists in-frame clones only, not all of them. The table includes around 180,000 clones, over 75% detected once. The V and J ends lost 3 bases and 0 bases, in that order; junction bases with no gene match: 6. The CDR3 extends over 17 amino acids. The germline V gene has CDR1 MGHRA and CDR2 YSYEKL. Remarks on this clone: Its antigen remains unidentified.

Material: PBMCs. The TCR comes from a girl in the first two years of life in good health and CMV-seronegative. The chain combines TRBV4-1 with TRBJ2-3, with TRBD2 matching 10 bases. CDR3: CASSHLLAGGSTDTQYF. The CDR3 DNA reads as TGCGCCAGCAGCCACTTGTTAGCGGGGGGAAGCACAGATACGCAGTATTTT.